The T cell receptor beta chain described here comes from a study of T cell responses to AZD1222 COVID-19 vaccine. Study outcomes and limitations: After the peak T cell response, and only then, were repertoires sampled. The donors showed a predominance of white British ancestry and of females, with possible underestimation of clonal diversity. Increases in Spike-specific TCR breadth and depth were seen after two AZD1222 doses.

Generated by immunoSEQ multiplex PCR, the TCRdb table keeps only in-frame clones and is missing some. The profile covers about 120,000 clones, with 80% to 90% appearing a single time and 3.9% taken by the ten largest. Concerning this clone: Its antigen is currently unknown. The missing conserved phenylalanine or tryptophan at the end of this CDR3 makes a read error likely. It is unclear where the CDR3 begins or ends on the DNA, so no DNA is shown, and the CDR3 is as TCRdb lists it.

Sequences were derived from peripheral blood, sampled on day 0 of MenACWY control vaccination. This sequence originates from an adult in good health.

The CDR3 sequence is CAWSVGDSVSV. J is TRBJ1-4 and V is TRBV30; whether TRBD1, the table's D call, matches the DNA was not checked. Inclusive of both ends, the CDR3 amounts to 11 amino acids. Germline values: CDR1 GTSNPN, CDR2 SVGIG (reference sequence).